A selection of T cell receptor beta chains follows, all from one sample in a study of blood T cell repertoires in COVID-19. Only in-frame clones appear in the TCRdb table, and some are missing; sequencing was by immunoSEQ multiplex PCR. The table lists about 200,000 clones, around 90% of them singletons. Sequencing was performed on peripheral blood. All receptors come from a human donor in a cohort sampled during active COVID-19. CDR3s include the opening cysteine and the closing phenylalanine or tryptophan. D genes are given only for firm matches. The size of a clone is reported for some rows only, either as once, few or many, or as a class for expanded clones.

J: TRBJ2-1; D: TRBD2; size: NA; V: TRBV7-9; DNA: TGTGCCAGCAGCTTACTGAGCGGGGGTTACAATGAGCAGTTCTTC; CDR3: CASSLLSGGYNEQFF
J: TRBJ1-2; D: TRBD1; size: NA; V: TRBV3-1/TRBV3-2; DNA: TGTGCCAGCAGCCAAACACGACAGGGCTATGGCTACACCTTC; CDR3: CASSQTRQGYGYTF
J: TRBJ2-1; D: TRBD2; size: NA; V: TRBV7-6; DNA: TGTGCCAGCAGCTTAGTGATTCCCCTAGCGGGGACCTACAATGAGCAGTTCTTC; CDR3: CASSLVIPLAGTYNEQFF
J: TRBJ2-1; D: TRBD1; size: NA; V: TRBV18; DNA: TGTGCCAGCTCACAGGACAGGGGGATAGGGGAGCAGTTCTTC; CDR3: CASSQDRGIGEQFF
J: TRBJ2-7; D: TRBD1; size: NA; V: TRBV7-2; DNA: TGTGCCAGCAGCTTAGGAGGGGGCACCTACGAGCAGTACTTC; CDR3: CASSLGGGTYEQYF
J: TRBJ1-2; D: NA; size: NA; V: TRBV12-3/TRBV12-4; DNA: TGTGCCAGCAGTTTAGTGAGGGAGGGTGGCTACACCTTC; CDR3: CASSLVREGGYTF
J: TRBJ1-2; D: NA; size: NA; V: TRBV28; DNA: TGTGCCAGCAGTTGGGCTGACTATGGCTACACCTTC; CDR3: CASSWADYGYTF
J: TRBJ2-3; D: TRBD1; size: NA; V: TRBV11-3; DNA: TGTGCCAGCAGCTCCGTCCCGACAGGGGGCTGGGATACGCAGTATTTT; CDR3: CASSSVPTGGWDTQYF
J: TRBJ2-2; D: NA; size: NA; V: TRBV7-9; DNA: TGTGCCAGCTCTCAGGGGGGCCTCCGGACCGGGGAGCTGTTTTTT; CDR3: CASSQGGLRTGELFF
J: TRBJ2-1; D: NA; size: NA; V: TRBV7-2; DNA: TGTGCCAGCAGCTTAGTTATCCTTCCAGGGGTGAATGAGCAGTTCTTC; CDR3: CASSLVILPGVNEQFF
J: TRBJ2-3; D: NA; size: NA; V: TRBV11-2; DNA: TGTGCCAGCAGCTGGCCGAGCACAGATACGCAGTATTTT; CDR3: CASSWPSTDTQYF
J: TRBJ1-4; D: TRBD1; size: NA; V: TRBV7-8; DNA: TGTGCCAGCAGCCACTTAGGGGGCACAACTAATGAAAAACTGTTTTTT; CDR3: CASSHLGGTTNEKLFF
J: TRBJ2-7; D: TRBD1; size: NA; V: TRBV28; DNA: TGTGCCAGCAGTTTTGGGACAGGGGATTACGAGCAGTACTTC; CDR3: CASSFGTGDYEQYF
J: TRBJ2-7; D: NA; size: few; V: TRBV29-1; DNA: TGCAGCGTTGTTGTTGCGAAGAGCTCCTACGAGCAGTACTTC; CDR3: CSVVVAKSSYEQYF
J: TRBJ1-1; D: NA; size: NA; V: TRBV10-3; DNA: TGTGCCATCAGTGAGGAGGGAGTTTCTGAAGCTTTCTTT; CDR3: CAISEEGVSEAFF
J: TRBJ2-7; D: TRBD1; size: once; V: TRBV4-3; DNA: TGCGCCAGCAGCCAAGGGGGGACAGGGGGATACGAGCAGTACTTC; CDR3: CASSQGGTGGYEQYF
J: TRBJ1-1; D: NA; size: NA; V: TRBV29-1; DNA: TGCAGCGTCTACCGCTCCGGGGTGGACACTGAAGCTTTCTTT; CDR3: CSVYRSGVDTEAFF
J: TRBJ1-4; D: NA; size: once; V: TRBV15; DNA: TGTGCCACCAGCACCCATCGCAGTCAGGAAGAAAAACTGTTTTTT; CDR3: CATSTHRSQEEKLFF
J: TRBJ1-3; D: TRBD1; size: NA; V: TRBV6-6; DNA: TGTGCCAGCAGTGACAGGGCTGGAAACACCATATATTTT; CDR3: CASSDRAGNTIYF
J: TRBJ1-1; D: NA; size: once; V: TRBV28; DNA: TGTGCCAGCAGTTTCCGGGAAAACACTGAAGCTTTCTTT; CDR3: CASSFRENTEAFF
J: TRBJ2-2; D: TRBD1; size: NA; V: TRBV18; DNA: TGTGCCAGCTCATGGGACAGAATCACCGGGGAGCTGTTTTTT; CDR3: CASSWDRITGELFF
J: TRBJ1-6; D: TRBD1; size: NA; V: TRBV7-2; DNA: TGTGCCAGCAGCTTAGCCCCAGGGGGGAATTCACCCCTCCACTTT; CDR3: CASSLAPGGNSPLHF
J: TRBJ2-7; D: TRBD2; size: NA; V: TRBV7-8; DNA: TGTGCCAGCAGCGGACCAGCGGGAGTCTACGAGCAGTACTTC; CDR3: CASSGPAGVYEQYF
J: TRBJ2-7; D: NA; size: NA; V: TRBV11-3; DNA: TGTGCCAGCAGCGTATTGCAGGTCGGGGACATCGCCTACGAGCAGTACTTC; CDR3: CASSVLQVGDIAYEQYF
J: TRBJ2-7; D: TRBD1; size: few; V: TRBV7-9; DNA: TGTGCCAGCAGCCTCAGACAGGGCTACGAGCAGTACTTC; CDR3: CASSLRQGYEQYF
J: TRBJ2-1; D: TRBD2; size: NA; V: TRBV5-4; DNA: TGTGCCAGCAGCTTACCGGGACTAGGTTCTGGTAATGAGCAGTTCTTC; CDR3: CASSLPGLGSGNEQFF
J: TRBJ1-2; D: TRBD1; size: once; V: TRBV27; DNA: TGTGCCAGCAGCAGGGACAGGGTCTATGGCTACACCTTC; CDR3: CASSRDRVYGYTF
J: TRBJ1-2; D: TRBD1; size: NA; V: TRBV28; DNA: TGTGCCAGCAGTTTGGGAGACAGGGGGCATGGCTACACCTTC; CDR3: CASSLGDRGHGYTF